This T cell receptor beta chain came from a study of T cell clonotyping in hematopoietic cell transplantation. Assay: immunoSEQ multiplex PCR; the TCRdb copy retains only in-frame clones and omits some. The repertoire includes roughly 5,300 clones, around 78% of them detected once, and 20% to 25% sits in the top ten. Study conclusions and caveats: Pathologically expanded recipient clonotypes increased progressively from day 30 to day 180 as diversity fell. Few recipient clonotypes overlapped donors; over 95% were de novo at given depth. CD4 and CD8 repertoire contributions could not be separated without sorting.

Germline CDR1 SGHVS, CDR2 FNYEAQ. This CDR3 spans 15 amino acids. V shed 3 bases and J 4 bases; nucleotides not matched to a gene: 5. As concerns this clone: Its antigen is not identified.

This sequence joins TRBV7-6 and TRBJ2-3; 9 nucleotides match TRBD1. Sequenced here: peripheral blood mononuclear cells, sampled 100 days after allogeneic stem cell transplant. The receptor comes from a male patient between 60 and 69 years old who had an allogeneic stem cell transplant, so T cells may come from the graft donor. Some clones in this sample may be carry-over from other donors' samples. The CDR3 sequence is CASSFPGQGSDTQYF. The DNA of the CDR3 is TGTGCCAGCAGCTTCCCGGGACAGGGATCAGATACGCAGTATTTT. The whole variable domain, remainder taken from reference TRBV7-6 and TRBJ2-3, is GAGVSQSPRYKVTKRGQDVALRCDPISGHVSLYWYRQALGQGPEFLTYFNYEAQQDKSGLPNDRFSAERPEGSISTLTIQRTEQRDSAMYRCASSFPGQGSDTQYFGPGTRLTVL.